The T cell receptor beta chain described here comes from a study of CD8+ T cells in alopecia areata. In the study overall: Tofacitinib administration to treated patients was oral, at 5 to 10 mg twice daily.

Investigators isolated RNA and reverse transcribed it into cDNA to act as the sequencing template. Sequencing used immunoSEQ multiplex PCR; TCRdb keeps in-frame clones, though not all of them. The table lists about 180,000 clones, roughly 50% of them singletons, with 16% in the top ten. Treatment noted: oral pan-JAK inhibitor, 5-10 mg twice daily. This CDR3 comprises 15 residues. Germline V gene sequence: CDR1 ENHRY, CDR2 SYGVKD. V lost 6 bases and J lost 2; bases outside the gene matches: 4. This chain uses TRBV10-3 with TRBJ2-1; 10 positions agree with TRBD2. This TCR came from a human donor with alopecia areata. This sample comprised CD4+ T cells sorted from blood, obtained at approximately week 55, from a patient treated with tofacitinib. For the CDR3, the DNA is TGTGCCATCAGGACCAGCGGGGGGGCCTACAATGAGCAGTTCTTC. It specifies CAIRTSGGAYNEQFF.